This passage covers 8 T cell receptor beta chains from one sample sequenced in a study of T cells in Graves' hyperthyroidism and ophthalmopathy. Authors of the study amplified TCR beta CDR3 regions from RNA transcripts. The HTBI primer set served for first-round RT-PCR of the TCR CDR3. TCRdb used MiXCR to reprocess the multiplex PCR reads, holding one entry per CDR3 protein. The repertoire has 600,000 to 700,000 distinct CDR3 sequences, 40% to 55% of them found once; the top ten carry less than 9.5%. Sequencing was carried out using peripheral blood or thyroid tissue (not recorded which). The origin of the receptors is an adult man with Graves' disease, either hyperthyroidism or ophthalmopathy (not recorded which).

This chain links TRBV20-1 with TRBJ2-5; TRBD2 aligns across 7 bases. The V segment lost 0 bases and the J segment 5 bases; nucleotides outside the gene matches: 12. Germline V lookup: CDR1 DFQATT, CDR2 SNEGSKA (reference sequence). The CDR3 is 16 residues long. Written as DNA, the CDR3 is TGCAGTGCTAGAGATTTGGGCGGGAGCGGCAAGGAGACCCAGTACTTC. This codes for CSARDLGGSGKETQYF.

In its sample, this clonotype was seen many times. The chain has TRBV19 and TRBJ1-2; TRBD1 might be the D (5 bases). CDR1 LNHDA and CDR2 SQIVND come from the germline V gene (reference sequence). This CDR3 comprises 17 residues. V gave up 4 bases and J gave up 6 bases, with 24 bases separating them. The CDR3 loop is CASSRGTLEGLSDGYTF. Here the CDR3 DNA reads TGTGCCAGTAGTAGAGGGACGCTCGAGGGGTTAAGCGATGGCTACACCTTC.

This clonotype was recorded once. One junction end disagrees with the germline gene, perhaps due to a read error. The chain employs TRBV12-3 or TRBV12-4 and TRBJ1-4, with D maybe TRBD1 (5 bases). CDR3 length: 15 residues. CDR3 protein: CASTPGPTTNEKLFF. The CDR3 nucleotides are TGTGCCAGCACCCCGGGACCGACAACTAATGAAAAACTGTTCTTT.

The rearrangement links TRBV2 to TRBJ2-5; 7 nucleotides match TRBD1. V trimming: 5 bases; J trimming: 2 bases; junction bases outside the gene matches: 8. Germline V lookup: CDR1 SNHLY, CDR2 FYNNEI. CDR3 length: 15 residues. As DNA, the CDR3 is TGTGCCAGCAGTTCAGGACCACAGGGGCAAGAGACCCAGTACTTC. It specifies CASSSGPQGQETQYF.

The chain recombines TRBV7-9 with TRBJ1-5; TRBD1 might be the D (6 bases). CDR1 is SEHNR and CDR2 is FQNEAQ in the germline V gene (reference sequence). CDR3 length equals 19 residues. V was clipped by 5 bases and J by 2 bases, with 25 bases between them. The CDR3 region is CASSPKLTGFGSGNQPQHF. CDR3 nucleotide sequence: TGTGCCAGCAGCCCTAAGCTCACAGGGTTCGGTAGTGGCAATCAGCCCCAGCATTTT.

This clonotype occurred many times. This chain uses TRBV15 with TRBJ1-2, with D possibly matching TRBD1 (5 bases). With 5 bases removed from V and 1 base from J, the gap between germline ends came to 8 bases. The CDR3 consists of 13 residues. Looked up from germline, CDR1 is LNHNV and CDR2 is YYDKDF (reference sequence). In DNA, the CDR3 is TGTGCCACCAGCTCAGGGATTAACTATGGCTACACCTTC. Translated, it gives CATSSGINYGYTF. Supplemented by reference TRBV15 and TRBJ1-2, the full variable domain reads DAMVIQNPRYQVTQFGKPVTLSCSQTLNHNVMYWYQQKSSQAPKLLFHYYDKDFNNEADTPDNFQSRRPNTSFCFLDIRSPGLGDTAMYLCATSSGINYGYTFGSGTRLTVV.

The V and J genes are TRBV19 and TRBJ1-4, with 7 bases fitting TRBD1. From germline, CDR1 is LNHDA and CDR2 SQIVND (reference sequence). The CDR3 consists of 14 residues. Trimming took 7 bases from V and 10 from J; bases not matched to a gene: 12. CDR3 nucleotide sequence: TGTGCCAGTACCATCGACAGGGCTAGTGGAAAACTGTTTTTT. Residues: CASTIDRASGKLFF.

To note about this clonotype: The junction shows a germline mismatch at one end, possibly a read error. The gene calls are TRBV7-9 and TRBJ2-7, with 9 bases aligning to TRBD1. This CDR3 region has 14 residues. Germline values: CDR1 SEHNR, CDR2 FQNEAQ (reference sequence). CDR3 DNA sequence: TGCGCCAGCAGCAAAGGGACAGGGAACTACGAGCAGTACTTC. Translating it yields CASSKGTGNYEQYF.